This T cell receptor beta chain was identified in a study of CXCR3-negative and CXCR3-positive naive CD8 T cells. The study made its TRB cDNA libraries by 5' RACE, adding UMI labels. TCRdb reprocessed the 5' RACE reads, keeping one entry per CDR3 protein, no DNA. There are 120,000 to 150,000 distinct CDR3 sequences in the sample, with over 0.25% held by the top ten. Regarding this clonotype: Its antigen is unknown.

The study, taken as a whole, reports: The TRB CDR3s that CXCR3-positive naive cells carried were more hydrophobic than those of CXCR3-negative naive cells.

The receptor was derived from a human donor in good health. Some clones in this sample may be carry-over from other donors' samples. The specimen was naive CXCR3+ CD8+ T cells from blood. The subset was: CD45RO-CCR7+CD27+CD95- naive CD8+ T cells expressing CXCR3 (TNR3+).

The CDR3 here is CASSFTQGRNTEAFF. The chain combines TRBV6-5 with TRBJ1-1; the D call from TCRdb, TRBD1, cannot be confirmed without DNA. This CDR3 contains 15 residues. The V gene's germline CDR1 is MNHEY and CDR2 SVGAGI.